Described below is a single T cell receptor (beta chain) sequence and its context. The record originates from a study of blood T cell repertoires in COVID-19. Study background: The cDNA or gDNA used as material had been derived from T cells, B-cell-depleted T cells, or PBMCs.

Authors' processing steps: Researchers report that nucleated cell counts were estimated from reference gene primer amplification. The protocol was immunoSEQ multiplex PCR, while the TCRdb copy is restricted to in-frame clones and leaves out a portion. That table is the source of V, J and clone size, and D and trimming were worked out from the DNA. The sample yields around 170,000 clones, roughly 87% seen once. The CDR3 covers 13 residues. The V gene lost 1 base and the J gene lost 1 base, with 5 bases spanning the gap. CDR1 is SGHTA, CDR2 FQGNSA, per germline. Seattle patients were enrolled while actively infected and followed longitudinally.

This rearrangement joins TRBV7-2 to TRBJ2-7; D call uncertain. The sequenced sample consisted of peripheral blood. This TCR derives from a woman between 65 and 79 years old with COVID-19, enrolled during active disease. The CDR3 loop is CASSLEQSYEQYF. In DNA, the CDR3 is TGTGCCAGCAGCTTAGAACAGTCCTACGAGCAGTACTTC.